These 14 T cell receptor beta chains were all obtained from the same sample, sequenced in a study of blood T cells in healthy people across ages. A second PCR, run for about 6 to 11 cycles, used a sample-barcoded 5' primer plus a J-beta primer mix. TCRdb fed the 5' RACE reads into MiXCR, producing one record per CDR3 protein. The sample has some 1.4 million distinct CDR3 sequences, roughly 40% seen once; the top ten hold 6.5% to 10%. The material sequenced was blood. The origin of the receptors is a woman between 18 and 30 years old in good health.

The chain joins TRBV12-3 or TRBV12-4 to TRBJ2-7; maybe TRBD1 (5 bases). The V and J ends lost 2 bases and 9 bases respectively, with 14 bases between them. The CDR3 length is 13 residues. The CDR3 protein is CASSLPTANGQYF. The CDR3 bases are TGTGCCAGCAGTTTACCGACAGCCAATGGGCAGTACTTC.

The DNA of the CDR3 is TGTGCCAGCAGCACCGGGACAGGGATGCGGGAAAAACTGTTTTTT. Translated, it gives CASSTGTGMREKLFF. The V gene is TRBV7-8, the J gene TRBJ1-4, with 9 bases identical to TRBD1. Germline CDR1 SGHVS, CDR2 FQNEAQ. After removal of 5 bases from V and 8 bases from J, the junction contained 9 bases not matched to a gene. The CDR3 has 15 residues. Full variable domain (rest looked up from reference TRBV7-8 and TRBJ1-4): GAGVSQSPRYKVAKRGQDVALRCDPISGHVSLFWYQQALGQGPEFLTYFQNEAQLDKSGLPSDRFFAERPEGSVSTLKIQRTQQEDSAVYLCASSTGTGMREKLFFGSGTQLSVL.

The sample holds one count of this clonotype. The CDR3 here is CASSRSGRVTNYGYTF. The DNA for the CDR3 is TGTGCCAGCAGCCGATCCGGACGGGTTACTAACTATGGCTACACCTTC. The V gene is TRBV6-5, the J gene TRBJ1-2; D not resolved. The CDR3 spans 16 residues. V lost 6 bases and J lost 0, with 17 bases in between. Germline loops: CDR1 MNHEY, CDR2 SVGAGI.

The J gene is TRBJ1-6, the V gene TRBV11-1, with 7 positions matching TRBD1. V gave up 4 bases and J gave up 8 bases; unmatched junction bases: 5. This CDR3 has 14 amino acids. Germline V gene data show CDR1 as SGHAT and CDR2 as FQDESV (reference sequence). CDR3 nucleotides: TGTGCCAGCAGCTACCGACAGGGTGATTCACCCCTCCACTTT. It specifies CASSYRQGDSPLHF.

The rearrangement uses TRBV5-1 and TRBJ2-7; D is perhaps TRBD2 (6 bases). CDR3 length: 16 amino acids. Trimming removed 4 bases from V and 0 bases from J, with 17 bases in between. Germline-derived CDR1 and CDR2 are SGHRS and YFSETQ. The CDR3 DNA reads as TGCGCCAGCAGCCTCCCGCGGGCGGGACTCTCCTACGAGCAGTACTTC. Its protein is CASSLPRAGLSYEQYF.

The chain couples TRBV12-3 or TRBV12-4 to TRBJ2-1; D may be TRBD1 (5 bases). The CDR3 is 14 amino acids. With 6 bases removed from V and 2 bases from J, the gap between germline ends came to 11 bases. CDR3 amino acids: CASSRETAYNEQFF. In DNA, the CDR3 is TGTGCCAGCAGCCGCGAGACAGCCTACAATGAGCAGTTCTTC.

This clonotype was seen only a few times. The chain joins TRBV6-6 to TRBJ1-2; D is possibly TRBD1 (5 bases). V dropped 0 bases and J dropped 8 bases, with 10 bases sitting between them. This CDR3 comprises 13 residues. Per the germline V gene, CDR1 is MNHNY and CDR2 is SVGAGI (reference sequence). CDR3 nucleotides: TGTGCCAGCAGTTACTCGGAGGGGAGGGGCTACACCTTC. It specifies CASSYSEGRGYTF.

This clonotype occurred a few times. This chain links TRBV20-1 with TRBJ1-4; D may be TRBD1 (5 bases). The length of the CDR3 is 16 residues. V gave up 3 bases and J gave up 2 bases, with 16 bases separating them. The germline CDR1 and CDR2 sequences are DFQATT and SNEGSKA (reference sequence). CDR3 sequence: CSASRAGKTTNEKLFF. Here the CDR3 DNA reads TGCAGTGCTAGTCGGGCAGGGAAGACGACTAATGAAAAACTGTTTTTT.

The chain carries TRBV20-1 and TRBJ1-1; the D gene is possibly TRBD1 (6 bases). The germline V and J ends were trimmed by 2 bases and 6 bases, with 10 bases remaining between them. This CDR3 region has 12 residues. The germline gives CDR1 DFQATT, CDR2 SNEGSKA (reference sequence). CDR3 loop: CSARKGGPEAFF. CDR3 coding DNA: TGCAGTGCTAGAAAGGGGGGCCCTGAAGCTTTCTTT.

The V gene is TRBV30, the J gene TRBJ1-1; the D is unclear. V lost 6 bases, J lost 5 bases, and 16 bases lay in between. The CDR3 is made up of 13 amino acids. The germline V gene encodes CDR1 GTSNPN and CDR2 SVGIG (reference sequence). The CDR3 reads CACSQAGRTEAFF. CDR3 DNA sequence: TGTGCCTGTTCCCAGGCGGGGAGGACTGAAGCTTTCTTT.

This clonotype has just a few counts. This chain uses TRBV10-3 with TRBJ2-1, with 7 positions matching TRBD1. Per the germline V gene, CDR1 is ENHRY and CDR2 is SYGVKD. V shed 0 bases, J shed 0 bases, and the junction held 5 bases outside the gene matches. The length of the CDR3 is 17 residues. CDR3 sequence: CAISESGTASSYNEQFF. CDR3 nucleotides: TGTGCCATCAGTGAGTCAGGGACAGCCAGCTCCTACAATGAGCAGTTCTTC.

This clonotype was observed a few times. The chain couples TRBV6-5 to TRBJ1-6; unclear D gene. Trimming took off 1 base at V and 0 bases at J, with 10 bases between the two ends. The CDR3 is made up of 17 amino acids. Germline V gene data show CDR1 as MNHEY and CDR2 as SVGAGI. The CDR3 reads CASSYLVPGSYNSPLHF. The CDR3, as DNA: TGTGCCAGCAGTTACTTAGTCCCGGGCTCCTATAATTCACCCCTCCACTTT.

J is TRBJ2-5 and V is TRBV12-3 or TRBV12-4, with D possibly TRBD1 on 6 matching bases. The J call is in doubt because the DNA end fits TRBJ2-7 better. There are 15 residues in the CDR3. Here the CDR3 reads CASRSTGLPSYEQYF. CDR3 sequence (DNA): TGTGCCAGCAGATCCACAGGGCTCCCCAGCTACGAGCAGTACTTC.

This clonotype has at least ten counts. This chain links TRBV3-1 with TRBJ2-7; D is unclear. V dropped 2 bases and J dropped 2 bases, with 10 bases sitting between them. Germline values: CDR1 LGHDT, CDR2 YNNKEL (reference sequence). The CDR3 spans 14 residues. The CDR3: CASSQTDGAYEQYF. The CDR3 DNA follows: TGTGCCAGCAGCCAAACGGACGGAGCCTACGAGCAGTACTTC.